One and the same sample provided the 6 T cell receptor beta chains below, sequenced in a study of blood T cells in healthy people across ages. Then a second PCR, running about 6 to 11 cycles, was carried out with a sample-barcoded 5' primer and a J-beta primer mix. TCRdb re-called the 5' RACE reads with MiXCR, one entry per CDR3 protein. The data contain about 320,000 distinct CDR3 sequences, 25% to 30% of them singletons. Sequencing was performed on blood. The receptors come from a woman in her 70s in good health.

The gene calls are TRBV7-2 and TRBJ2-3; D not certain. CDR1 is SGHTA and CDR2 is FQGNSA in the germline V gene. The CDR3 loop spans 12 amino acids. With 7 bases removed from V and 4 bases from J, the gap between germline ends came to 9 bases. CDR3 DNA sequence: TGTGCCAGCACCATTCCCCCAGATACGCAGTATTTT. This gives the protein CASTIPPDTQYF.

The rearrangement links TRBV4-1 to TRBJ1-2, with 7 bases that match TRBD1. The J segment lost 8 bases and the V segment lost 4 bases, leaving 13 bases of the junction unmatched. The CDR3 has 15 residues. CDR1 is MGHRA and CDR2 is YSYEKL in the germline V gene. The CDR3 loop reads CASSLTTGSWEGYTF. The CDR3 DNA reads TGCGCCAGCAGCCTTACGACAGGGAGCTGGGAAGGCTACACCTTC.

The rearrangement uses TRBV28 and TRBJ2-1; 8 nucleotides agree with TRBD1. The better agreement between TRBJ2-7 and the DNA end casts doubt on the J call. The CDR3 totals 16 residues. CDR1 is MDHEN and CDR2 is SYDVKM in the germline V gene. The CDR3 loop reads CASRSPQGAVGNEQYF. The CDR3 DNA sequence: TGTGCCAGCAGATCTCCCCAGGGGGCGGTTGGAAACGAGCAGTACTTC.

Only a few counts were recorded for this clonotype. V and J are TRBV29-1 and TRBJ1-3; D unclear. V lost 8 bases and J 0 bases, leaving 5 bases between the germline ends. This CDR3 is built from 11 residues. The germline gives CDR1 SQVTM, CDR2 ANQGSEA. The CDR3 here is CSLRSGNTIYF. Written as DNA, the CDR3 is TGCAGCCTACGCTCTGGAAACACCATATATTTT.

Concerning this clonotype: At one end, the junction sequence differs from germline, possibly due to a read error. CDR3 coding DNA: TGTGCCAGCAGTTTAGCCATCGGCCCCGAGACCCAGTACTTC. It specifies CASSLAIGPETQYF. V usage is TRBV7-9 and J usage is TRBJ2-5; D is unresolved. The CDR3 covers 14 residues. Germline loops: CDR1 SEHNR, CDR2 FQNEAQ (reference sequence).

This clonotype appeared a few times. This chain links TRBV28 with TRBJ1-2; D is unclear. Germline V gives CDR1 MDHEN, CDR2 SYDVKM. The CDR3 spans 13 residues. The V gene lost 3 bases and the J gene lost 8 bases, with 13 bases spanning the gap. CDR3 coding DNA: TGTGCCAGCAGTTTTTCGGTCAGCAGGGGCTACACCTTC. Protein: CASSFSVSRGYTF.